The 5 T cell receptor beta chains given below trace back to one sample, sequenced in a study of tumor and adjacent non-tumor tissue in lung cancer. This sample's RNA came from whole unsorted tissue. The normal lung tissue was taken more than 3 cm from the tumor edge. A modified ARM-PCR protocol with three rounds of nested PCR amplified TCRbeta. One entry per CDR3 protein, called by TCRdb with MiXCR from the multiplex PCR reads. The table has fewer than 75,000 distinct CDR3 sequences, roughly three quarters seen once. Source material: distant non-tumor lung tissue. The origin of the receptors is a man in his sixties with non-small cell lung cancer.

A word on this clonotype: One end of the junction varies from germline; a read error may be responsible. The chain combines TRBV29-1 with TRBJ1-1, with TRBD1 matching 7 bases. CDR3 size: 13 residues. Germline V lookup: CDR1 SQVTM, CDR2 ANQGSEA. The CDR3 region has the DNA TGCAGCGTCTCGGCAGGGGGGGACATTGAAGCTTTATTT. As protein: CSVSAGGDIEALF.

A remark on this clonotype: At one boundary the junction diverges from the germline segment, which might be a read error. The genes are TRBV29-1 and TRBJ1-2, with D hard to call. The CDR3 is 12 residues long. Germline lookup yields CDR1 SQVTM and CDR2 ANQGSEA. The CDR3: CSIDWESYVYTF. The CDR3 bases are TGCAGCATTGACTGGGAGAGCTATGTCTACACCTTC.

The chain is built from TRBV4-1 and TRBJ1-1; D gene unclear. This CDR3 is built from 13 residues. Germline V gene sequence: CDR1 MGHRA, CDR2 YSYEKL. Trimming stripped 6 bases from V and 2 bases from J, with 10 bases between. The CDR3 sequence is CASSHSENTEAFF. The CDR3 DNA follows: TGCGCCAGCAGTCACTCCGAAAACACTGAAGCTTTCTTT.

This clonotype was observed at least ten times. The chain uses TRBV28 and TRBJ2-1; TRBD2 matches at 10 bases. The CDR3 is made up of 15 amino acids. Per germline, CDR1 MDHEN and CDR2 SYDVKM. V trimming: 6 bases; J trimming: 8 bases; junction bases outside the gene matches: 10. CDR3 region: CASRGLLAGVYEQFF. CDR3 nucleotide sequence: TGTGCCAGCAGAGGTCTCCTAGCGGGAGTTTATGAGCAGTTCTTC. Variable domain in full (rest from reference TRBV28 and TRBJ2-1): DVKVTQSSRYLVKRTGEKVFLECVQDMDHENMFWYRQDPGLGLRLIYFSYDVKMKEKGDIPEGYSVSREKKERFSLILESASTNQTSMYLCASRGLLAGVYEQFFGPGTRLTVL.

About this clonotype: Germline is not matched at one junction end, which may reflect a read error. This rearrangement joins TRBV6-2 or TRBV6-3 to TRBJ2-7, with 7 bases fitting TRBD2. CDR1 and CDR2 from the germline V gene are MNHEY and SVGEGT. The CDR3 sequence is 12 residues long. CDR3 bases: TGTGCCAGCAGTTACGGGGGGGACGAGCGGTACTTC. Protein sequence: CASSYGGDERYF.